This TCR beta chain was found in a study of CD4+ T cells in melanoma. Points from the study as a whole: A reported correlation linked neoantigen-specific CD4+ T cells to CD8+, macrophage and B cell function. Neoantigen-specific CD4+ T cells in melanoma reportedly had diverse differentiation states.

Trimming shortened V by 5 bases and J by 2 bases, and 8 bases separated the two germline ends. CDR1 is SGHVS and CDR2 is FQNEAQ in the germline V gene. The CDR3 runs 13 residues. Libraries were prepared by immunoSEQ multiplex PCR; TCRdb keeps only in-frame clonotypes and omits some of them. Altogether under 20,000 clones are present, roughly 85% being singletons, with the ten largest covering about 5%. Of note for this clone: Its antigen is not identified.

The clonotype was recovered from a human donor with melanoma. The rearrangement joins TRBV7-8 to TRBJ2-3; no clear D. Sequenced input: cells from a culture (not recorded whether cultured in vitro). CDR3 loop: CASSRIHTDTQYF. CDR3 nucleotide sequence: TGTGCCAGCAGCCGAATCCACACAGATACGCAGTATTTT. The complete variable domain, with remaining parts taken from reference TRBV7-8 and TRBJ2-3, reads GAGVSQSPRYKVAKRGQDVALRCDPISGHVSLFWYQQALGQGPEFLTYFQNEAQLDKSGLPSDRFFAERPEGSVSTLKIQRTQQEDSAVYLCASSRIHTDTQYFGPGTRLTVL.